The 13 T cell receptor beta chains below come from one sample, sequenced in a study of blood T cell repertoires in COVID-19. The assay was immunoSEQ multiplex PCR, and TCRdb's table has in-frame clones only and misses some. The repertoire has about 330,000 clones, over 80% of them found once; the top ten carry less than 6.5%. The sample comprised PBMCs or T cells enriched from blood (not recorded which). Every receptor here comes from a man aged 25-45 years who had recovered from COVID-19.

The chain links TRBV9 to TRBJ1-6; D remains unclear. The CDR3 covers 15 residues. Germline V gene data show CDR1 as SGDLS and CDR2 as YYNGEE. V lost 6 bases and J 11 bases, leaving 21 bases between the germline ends. CDR3 nucleotides: TGTGCCAGCAAGGAGGGCAGGAACCCTAAAACACCCCTCCACTTT. This codes for CASKEGRNPKTPLHF.

The genes are TRBV5-4 and TRBJ2-3; TRBD1 matches 9 bases. The length of the CDR3 is 15 residues. CDR1 SGHNT and CDR2 YYREEE come from the germline V gene (reference sequence). The trim removed 3 bases at V and 1 base at J, leaving 3 bases unmatched. The DNA for the CDR3 is TGTGCCAGCAGCTCACAGGGGGCGGGCACAGATACGCAGTATTTT. As protein: CASSSQGAGTDTQYF.

The rearrangement links TRBV6-5 to TRBJ2-5, with a possible D match to TRBD1 (5 bases). V lost 7 bases and J 3 bases, leaving 12 bases between the germline ends. The germline V gene encodes CDR1 MNHEY and CDR2 SVGAGI. The CDR3 is 13 residues long. The DNA of the CDR3 is TGTGCCAGCATTCGACAGATTAAAGAGACCCAGTACTTC. Encoded protein: CASIRQIKETQYF.

This rearrangement joins TRBV28 to TRBJ2-1, with TRBD1 identical over 10 bases. V lost 2 bases and J lost 8; bases outside the gene matches: 12. The CDR3 is 17 amino acids. Germline-derived CDR1 and CDR2 are MDHEN and SYDVKM. CDR3 coding DNA: TGTGCCAGCAGTTTAGTGTCGGGGACAGGGGAGCGCTATGAGCAGTTCTTC. Its protein product is CASSLVSGTGERYEQFF.

This chain links TRBV2 with TRBJ2-7; the D gene is possibly TRBD2 (7 bases). Germline CDR1 reads SNHLY; CDR2 reads FYNNEI. Trimming pared 11 bases from V and 6 bases from J, leaving 17 bases between. The CDR3 extends over 12 amino acids. The CDR3 region is CAGGGTGFEQYF. CDR3 nucleotide sequence: TGTGCCGGCGGGGGTACAGGGTTCGAGCAGTACTTC.

The CDR3 region has the DNA TGTGCCAGCAGTTTAAATAGACAGGACTGCAGTTTGGGACTGTTTTTT. This gives the protein CASSLNRQDCSLGLFF. The chain carries TRBV6-5 and TRBJ1-4; maybe TRBD1 (6 bases). The CDR3 extends over 16 amino acids. The V gene lost 4 bases and the J gene lost 13 bases, with 25 bases spanning the gap. The V gene's germline CDR1 is MNHEY and CDR2 SVGAGI.

The genes are TRBV3-1 (or the pseudogene TRBV3-2) and TRBJ2-5; TRBD2 matches at 11 bases. CDR1 is LGHDT and CDR2 is YNNKEL in the germline V gene (reference sequence). Losses at the gene ends were 0 bases for V and 5 bases for J; bases not matched to a gene: 11. This CDR3 is built from 18 residues. This CDR3 is CASSQDQLAGASTETQYF. The CDR3 region has the DNA TGTGCCAGCAGCCAAGATCAACTAGCGGGGGCGAGCACTGAGACCCAGTACTTC.

This clone has a single count. The CDR3 here is CASSRGTGISYEQYF. The CDR3 DNA reads TGTGCCAGCAGCCGTGGGACTGGCATCTCCTACGAGCAGTACTTC. The V and J genes are TRBV4-2 and TRBJ2-7; maybe TRBD2 (6 bases). The germline gives CDR1 LGHNA, CDR2 YNFKEQ. V lost 4 bases, J lost 0 bases, and 13 bases lay in between. CDR3 length: 15 residues.

The rearrangement joins TRBV19 to TRBJ1-1; D remains unclear. The germline V and J ends were trimmed by 3 bases and 6 bases, with 11 bases remaining between them. The CDR3 contains 13 residues. Germline V gene sequence: CDR1 LNHDA, CDR2 SQIVND (reference sequence). The CDR3 DNA is TGTGCCAGTAGTATCCTCGGGGTCGCTGAAGCTTTCTTT. It specifies CASSILGVAEAFF.

This chain joins TRBV7-7 and TRBJ2-5; 7 bases line up with TRBD1. V shed 1 base, J shed 5 bases, and the junction held 10 bases outside the gene matches. Germline CDR1 SSHAT, CDR2 FNYEAQ (reference sequence). This CDR3 region has 16 residues. Here the CDR3 DNA reads TGTGCCAGCAGCTTAGGGCTACAGGGGCCGGGGGAGACCCAGTACTTC. Protein sequence: CASSLGLQGPGETQYF.

Remarks on this clone: This same CDR3 is encoded by further DNA sequences in the sample. The V call is TRBV30, the J call TRBJ1-5; a possible D gene is TRBD1 (5 bases). V was cut by 1 base and J by 2 bases, with 6 bases left in between. This CDR3 is built from 13 residues. CDR1 and CDR2 from the germline V gene are GTSNPN and SVGIG (reference sequence). DNA for the CDR3: TGTGCCTGGAGTGCGGGGGGCAATCAGCCCCAGCATTTT. This sequence encodes CAWSAGGNQPQHF.

The chain couples TRBV19 to TRBJ2-1, with 9 bases identical to TRBD2. V dropped 7 bases and J dropped 7; count of bases not matched to a gene: 17. The CDR3 runs 17 residues. The V gene's germline CDR1 is LNHDA and CDR2 SQIVND (reference sequence). The CDR3 spells CASISLASGDSWNEQFF. The CDR3, as DNA: TGTGCCAGTATAAGTTTGGCTAGCGGGGATTCTTGGAATGAGCAGTTCTTC.

V and J are TRBV3-1 (or the pseudogene TRBV3-2) and TRBJ2-3, with 10 bases that match TRBD2. Looked up from germline, CDR1 is LGHDT and CDR2 is YNNKEL (reference sequence). This CDR3 spans 16 amino acids. J lost 3 bases, V lost 3 bases, and 6 bases had no gene match. CDR3 loop: CASSQIAGGFTDTQYF. CDR3 nucleotide sequence: TGTGCCAGCAGCCAGATAGCGGGGGGATTTACAGATACGCAGTATTTT.